A selection of T cell receptor beta chains follows, all from one sample in a study of blood T cell repertoires in COVID-19. Assay: immunoSEQ multiplex PCR; the TCRdb copy retains only in-frame clones and omits some. The data hold 250,000 to 300,000 clones, with approximately 90% observed a single time. Sequenced sample: PBMCs or T cells enriched from blood (not recorded which). These receptors were obtained from a woman younger than 45 who had recovered from COVID-19. CDR3s leave out the opening cysteine and the closing phenylalanine or tryptophan. Each record gives: CDR3 length, J gene, clone size, V gene, CDR3 protein. Clone size is shown for a subset of rows, as once, few, many or a class of expanded clone.

CDR3 length: 11; J gene: TRBJ2-7; clone size: many; V gene: TRBV11-3; CDR3 protein: ASSLADRYEQY
CDR3 length: 11; J gene: TRBJ2-7; clone size: NA; V gene: TRBV7-2; CDR3 protein: ASSFEGTDEQY
CDR3 length: 14; J gene: TRBJ2-7; clone size: NA; V gene: TRBV7-2; CDR3 protein: ASSSTPGLAGDEQY
CDR3 length: 15; J gene: TRBJ2-1; clone size: NA; V gene: TRBV7-2; CDR3 protein: ASSPRLAGGSYNEQF
CDR3 length: 12; J gene: TRBJ1-4; clone size: NA; V gene: TRBV5-1; CDR3 protein: ASREGGGNEKLF
CDR3 length: 10; J gene: TRBJ1-5; clone size: few; V gene: TRBV10-2; CDR3 protein: ASSETDRSQH
CDR3 length: 11; J gene: TRBJ2-7; clone size: NA; V gene: TRBV25-1; CDR3 protein: ASSDGGTYEQY
CDR3 length: 12; J gene: TRBJ1-3; clone size: few; V gene: TRBV28; CDR3 protein: ASSRQTAGNTIY
CDR3 length: 14; J gene: TRBJ2-1; clone size: NA; V gene: TRBV4-3; CDR3 protein: ASSRAAEHSYNEQF
CDR3 length: 12; J gene: TRBJ2-2; clone size: NA; V gene: TRBV24-1; CDR3 protein: ATSVSGKTGELF
CDR3 length: 15; J gene: TRBJ1-3; clone size: NA; V gene: TRBV18; CDR3 protein: ASSPTGTGVDGNTIY